The 17 T cell receptor beta chains below come from one sample, sequenced in a study of somatic mutations in cytotoxic T cells in rheumatoid arthritis. The assay was immunoSEQ multiplex PCR, and TCRdb's table has in-frame clones only and misses some. The data hold about 25,000 clones, with 70% to 85% observed a single time. Sequencing was performed on CD8+ T cells sorted from blood. All receptors derive from a woman aged 18-29 years in good health.

The chain carries TRBV28 and TRBJ2-5; 8 bases line up with TRBD2. Germline V gene lookup returns CDR1 MDHEN and CDR2 SYDVKM. V gave up 7 bases and J gave up 0 bases; unmatched junction bases: 7. The CDR3 is 15 amino acids. The CDR3 coding sequence is TGTGCCAGCACAGGCGAGCGGGGGAACCAAGAGACCCAGTACTTC. It yields the protein CASTGERGNQETQYF.

This chain links TRBV30 with TRBJ2-7; D call uncertain. The CDR3 covers 11 residues. Germline V lookup: CDR1 GTSNPN, CDR2 SVGIG (reference sequence). V was clipped by 8 bases and J by 3 bases, with 11 bases between them. The CDR3 DNA reads as TGTGCCAACGGACCGTTCTACGAGCAGTACGTC. Translating gives CANGPFYEQYV.

The V gene is TRBV2, the J gene TRBJ2-7; TRBD1 matches 10 bases. CDR3 length: 13 amino acids. CDR1 SNHLY and CDR2 FYNNEI come from the germline V gene. J gave up 6 bases and V 7 bases, and 6 bases lay outside the gene matches. CDR3 bases: TGTGCCAGCAAGGGGACAGGGGACCTCGAGCAGTACTTC. This codes for CASKGTGDLEQYF.

The rearrangement joins TRBV4-1 to TRBJ2-1; weak D call: TRBD2 (5 bases). Germline V gene data show CDR1 as MGHRA and CDR2 as YSYEKL. The germline V and J ends were trimmed by 5 bases and 2 bases, with 19 bases remaining between them. This CDR3 has 17 residues. The CDR3: CASSFPRTAGTYNEQFF. CDR3 DNA sequence: TGCGCCAGCAGCTTTCCCCGGACTGCTGGGACCTACAATGAGCAGTTCTTC.

The genes are TRBV19 and TRBJ1-6; D remains unclear. Germline V CDR1 and CDR2: LNHDA, SQIVND (reference sequence). V was cut by 5 bases and J by 5 bases, with 10 bases left in between. The CDR3 length is 14 residues. CDR3 sequence (DNA): TGTGCCAGTAGTCACATTGGGGATAATTCACCCCTCCACTTT. Protein sequence: CASSHIGDNSPLHF.

The chain uses TRBV7-9 and TRBJ2-5; D may be TRBD2 (7 bases). From germline, CDR1 is SEHNR and CDR2 FQNEAQ (reference sequence). V lost 2 bases and J 0 bases, leaving 19 bases between the germline ends. The CDR3 is 18 amino acids. The chain's CDR3 is CASSLSGTWEGDQETQYF. As DNA, the CDR3 is TGTGCCAGCAGCTTATCGGGGACTTGGGAGGGGGACCAAGAGACCCAGTACTTC.

There are a few counts of this clone. The CDR3 nucleotides are TGTGCCAGCAGTCAGAGCGTCAGTAGCTCCTACGAGCAGTACTTC. It codes for CASSQSVSSSYEQYF. The V call is TRBV28, the J call TRBJ2-7; D not resolved. The ends were cut back, 5 bases at V and 0 bases at J, with 14 bases in the middle. This CDR3 is 15 amino acids long. Germline CDR1 is MDHEN and CDR2 is SYDVKM.

The chain uses TRBV9 and TRBJ2-6; 8 bases agree with TRBD1. V dropped 3 bases and J dropped 2; count of bases not matched to a gene: 1. The germline V gene has CDR1 SGDLS and CDR2 YYNGEE. The CDR3 contains 15 residues. The CDR3 DNA sequence: TGTGCCAGCAGCGGGGGACAGGCTGGGGCCAACGTCCTGACTTTC. The encoded protein is CASSGGQAGANVLTF.

The J gene is TRBJ2-7, the V gene TRBV9; possible D gene TRBD1, 6 bases. CDR3 length equals 15 residues. The germline V and J ends were trimmed by 0 bases and 2 bases, with 12 bases remaining between them. Germline loops: CDR1 SGDLS, CDR2 YYNGEE. This CDR3 reads CASSVGPGDTYEQYF. CDR3 coding DNA: TGTGCCAGCAGCGTAGGACCAGGGGACACCTACGAGCAGTACTTC.

The chain employs TRBV16 and TRBJ2-7; D remains ambiguous. CDR3 size: 14 residues. Between the trimmed V and J ends, which lost 2 bases and 3 bases, there was a span of 11 bases. The germline V gene encodes CDR1 KGHSY and CDR2 FQNENV. CDR3 nucleotide sequence: TGTGCCAGCAGCCAAAACTCTTTGGTCTACGAGCAGTACTTC. Protein: CASSQNSLVYEQYF.

The chain couples TRBV30 to TRBJ2-1; 13 bases map to TRBD2. The CDR3 consists of 19 residues. Germline assignment: CDR1 GTSNPN and CDR2 SVGIG (reference sequence). After removal of 0 bases from V and 0 bases from J, the junction contained 8 bases not matched to a gene. The CDR3 protein is CAWSVRGLAGVSSYNEQFF. CDR3 nucleotides: TGTGCCTGGAGTGTACGAGGACTAGCGGGGGTGAGCTCCTACAATGAGCAGTTCTTC. Filled out from reference TRBV30 and TRBJ2-1, the complete variable domain reads SQTIHQWPATLVQPVGSPLSLECTVEGTSNPNLYWYRQAAGRGLQLLFYSVGIGQISSEVPQNLSASRPQDRQFILSSKKLLLSDSGFYLCAWSVRGLAGVSSYNEQFFGPGTRLTVL.

The chain recombines TRBV5-4 with TRBJ2-1; D call uncertain. This CDR3 is 13 amino acids long. Germline V gives CDR1 SGHNT, CDR2 YYREEE (reference sequence). Trimming took off 5 bases at V and 6 bases at J, with 12 bases between the two ends. DNA for the CDR3: TGTGCCAGCAGAGGTTTGCTGGGCAATGAGCAGTTCTTC. The encoded protein is CASRGLLGNEQFF.

The chain employs TRBV7-6 and TRBJ2-3; the D is unclear. Between the trimmed V and J ends, which lost 5 bases and 5 bases, there was a span of 14 bases. The CDR3 is made up of 14 amino acids. CDR1 and CDR2 (germline): SGHVS, FNYEAQ. The CDR3: CASSLLGEVDTQYF. The CDR3 DNA reads TGTGCCAGCAGCCTTCTTGGGGAAGTAGATACGCAGTATTTT.

V usage is TRBV7-6 and J usage is TRBJ2-7; tentatively, D is TRBD1 (5 bases). Germline assignment: CDR1 SGHVS and CDR2 FNYEAQ. CDR3 length equals 13 residues. Trimming pared 5 bases from V and 4 bases from J, leaving 12 bases between. In DNA form, the CDR3 reads TGTGCCAGCAGCATTATGACAGCGTACGAGCAGTACTTC. Translation gives CASSIMTAYEQYF.

The chain joins TRBV2 to TRBJ2-5, with D unresolved. The CDR3 is 11 residues long. CDR1 and CDR2 (germline): SNHLY, FYNNEI. The V gene lost 6 bases and the J gene lost 4 bases, with 6 bases spanning the gap. This chain's CDR3 is CASRLGETQYF. As DNA, the CDR3 is TGTGCCAGCAGGCTGGGAGAGACCCAGTACTTC.

J is TRBJ2-7 and V is TRBV27, with D perhaps TRBD1 (5 bases). The CDR3 extends over 14 amino acids. Germline-derived CDR1 and CDR2 are MNHEY and SMNVEV (reference sequence). V lost 6 bases to trimming and J lost 7 bases, with 19 bases between them. As DNA, the CDR3 is TGTGCCAGCAGCGCCTATGGGCAGGGATTAGAGCAGTACTTC. Its protein product is CASSAYGQGLEQYF.

The chain has TRBV6-5 and TRBJ2-1, with 7 bases matching TRBD2. The CDR3 extends over 13 amino acids. V lost 6 bases and J lost 5; bases outside the gene matches: 4. The germline CDR1 and CDR2 sequences are MNHEY and SVGAGI. The DNA of the CDR3 is TGTGCCAGCAGCTCGGGAGGAAACAATGAGCAGTTCTTC. Translation gives CASSSGGNNEQFF.